The 10 T cell receptor beta chains below were found in one sample sequenced in a study of T cell responses to AZD1222 COVID-19 vaccine. The table came from immunoSEQ multiplex PCR; TCRdb's copy has only in-frame clones and leaves some out. The sample contains fewer than 130,000 clones, roughly 87% of which appear only once. The sample consisted of peripheral blood, taken 28 days after the second AZD1222 dose. These receptors all stem from an adult who received the AZD1222 COVID-19 vaccine.

The chain recombines TRBV11-2 with TRBJ2-1; D remains unclear. Between the trimmed V and J ends, which lost 5 bases and 2 bases, there was a span of 4 bases. The CDR3 contains 12 residues. Germline V lookup: CDR1 SGHAT, CDR2 FQNNGV. CDR3 sequence reads: CASSRTYNEQFF. In DNA, the CDR3 is TGTGCCAGCAGCCGTACCTACAATGAGCAGTTCTTC.

The J gene is TRBJ1-6, the V gene TRBV6-5; TRBD1 agrees at 10 bases. CDR1 and CDR2 from the germline V gene are MNHEY and SVGAGI. The CDR3 covers 15 residues. With V trimmed by 7 bases and J by 9 bases, 9 bases remained unmatched. The CDR3 DNA follows: TGTGCCAGCAATGGGGACAGGGGAATAAGTTCACCCCTCCACTTT. Amino acids: CASNGDRGISSPLHF.

The chain combines TRBV27 with TRBJ1-6, with 7 nucleotides matching TRBD1. Germline-derived CDR1 and CDR2 are MNHEY and SMNVEV (reference sequence). V shed 4 bases and J 10 bases; nucleotides not matched to a gene: 7. The CDR3 sequence is 14 residues long. CDR3 DNA sequence: TGTGCCAGCAGTTCAAGGGACAGTAGCTCACCCCTCCACTTT. Translated, it gives CASSSRDSSSPLHF.

The chain joins TRBV19 to TRBJ1-2; D perhaps matches TRBD1 (5 bases). The germline CDR1 and CDR2 sequences are LNHDA and SQIVND (reference sequence). This CDR3 spans 14 amino acids. The germline V and J ends were trimmed by 1 base and 12 bases, with 18 bases remaining between them. The CDR3 protein is CASSIGGDSSFNTF. For the CDR3, the DNA is TGTGCCAGTAGTATAGGAGGAGACAGTTCCTTCAACACCTTC.

The genes are TRBV5-4 and TRBJ2-5; 7 bases fit TRBD2. The J segment lost 5 bases and the V segment lost 3 bases, leaving 7 bases of the junction unmatched. Looked up from germline, CDR1 is SGHNT and CDR2 is YYREEE (reference sequence). CDR3 size: 14 residues. Here the CDR3 DNA reads TGTGCCAGCAGCTCCGCGGGAGTCGGGGAGACCCAGTACTTC. It codes for CASSSAGVGETQYF. Combining the CDR3 with reference TRBV5-4 and TRBJ2-5 gives the whole variable domain ETGVTQSPTHLIKTRGQQVTLRCSSQSGHNTVSWYQQALGQGPQFIFQYYREEENGRGNFPPRFSGLQFPNYSSELNVNALELDDSALYLCASSSAGVGETQYFGPGTRLLVL.

V and J are TRBV5-4 and TRBJ2-7; the match to TRBD2 covers 13 bases. Trimming at V came to 2 bases and at J to 2 bases, leaving 1 base not matched to a gene. Per the germline V gene, CDR1 is SGHNT and CDR2 is YYREEE (reference sequence). The CDR3 is made up of 15 amino acids. The CDR3: CASSLGTSGAYEQYF. In DNA, the CDR3 is TGTGCCAGCAGCTTAGGGACTAGCGGGGCCTACGAGCAGTACTTC.

The chain employs TRBV3-1 (or the pseudogene TRBV3-2) and TRBJ1-2; TRBD1 matches 7 bases. The CDR3 totals 14 residues. From germline, CDR1 is LGHDT and CDR2 YNNKEL (reference sequence). With V trimmed by 4 bases and J by 3 bases, 5 bases remained unmatched. This chain's CDR3 is CASSPDREYYGYTF. DNA for the CDR3: TGTGCCAGCAGCCCTGACAGGGAATACTATGGCTACACCTTC.

This chain joins TRBV2 and TRBJ1-3; D not certain. CDR1 is SNHLY, CDR2 FYNNEI, per germline. Trimming removed 6 bases from V and 0 bases from J, with 15 bases in between. The CDR3 length is 16 residues. CDR3 sequence (DNA): TGTGCCAGCAGCACCCGGAAGCGCAGCTCTGGAAACACCATATATTTT. Its protein is CASSTRKRSSGNTIYF.

The chain couples TRBV9 to TRBJ1-4; TRBD1 aligns across 7 bases. The length of the CDR3 is 15 residues. Germline CDR1 is SGDLS and CDR2 is YYNGEE. J was trimmed by 7 bases and V by 2 bases; bases with no gene match: 8. CDR3 loop: CASSVEGARGEKLFF. As DNA, the CDR3 is TGTGCCAGCAGCGTCGAGGGGGCTCGGGGTGAAAAACTGTTTTTT.

This clone has only a few counts. Other DNA sequences in the sample encode the same CDR3. The chain joins TRBV19 to TRBJ1-1; 9 bases line up with TRBD1. This CDR3 contains 15 residues. Germline V CDR1 and CDR2: LNHDA, SQIVND (reference sequence). V lost 4 bases, J lost 2 bases, and 5 bases stayed unmatched. CDR3 sequence reads: CASSRPGQGNTEAFF. The CDR3 DNA sequence: TGTGCCAGTAGTAGGCCGGGACAGGGAAACACTGAAGCTTTCTTT.